This T cell receptor (beta chain) was profiled in a study of somatic mutations in cytotoxic T cells in rheumatoid arthritis. Study-wide context: Selected populations of V beta antibody-stained T cells underwent flow sorting at nearly 100% purity; these encompassed V beta1+ cells subjected to TCRB sequencing.

TCRdb's copy holds only in-frame clones and misses some; the assay was immunoSEQ multiplex PCR. The sample contains over 2,000 clones, just under 85% of which appear only once. Study-level results: Among rheumatoid arthritis patients and age-matched healthy controls, CD8+ T-cell clonality was not significantly different. No correction for multiple comparisons was applied to the slight TRBV07 underrepresentation in rheumatoid arthritis patients.

Per germline, CDR1 SGHRS and CDR2 YFSETQ. V lost 2 bases and J 8 bases, leaving 11 bases between the germline ends. This CDR3 region has 12 residues. For this clone: Its antigen is unknown.

Sequencing was carried out using CD8+ T cells sorted from blood. The gene calls are TRBV5-1 and TRBJ2-7, with D possibly TRBD2 on 5 matching bases. This TCR came from an adult with rheumatoid arthritis. The CDR3 region has the DNA TGCGCCAGCAGCTTACTAGGTTCTAAGCAGTACTTC. Amino acids: CASSLLGSKQYF. The complete variable domain, with remaining parts taken from reference TRBV5-1 and TRBJ2-7, reads KAGVTQTPRYLIKTRGQQVTLSCSPISGHRSVSWYQQTPGQGLQFLFEYFSETQRNKGNFPGRFSGRQFSNSRSEMNVSTLELGDSALYLCASSLLGSKQYFGPGTRLTVT.